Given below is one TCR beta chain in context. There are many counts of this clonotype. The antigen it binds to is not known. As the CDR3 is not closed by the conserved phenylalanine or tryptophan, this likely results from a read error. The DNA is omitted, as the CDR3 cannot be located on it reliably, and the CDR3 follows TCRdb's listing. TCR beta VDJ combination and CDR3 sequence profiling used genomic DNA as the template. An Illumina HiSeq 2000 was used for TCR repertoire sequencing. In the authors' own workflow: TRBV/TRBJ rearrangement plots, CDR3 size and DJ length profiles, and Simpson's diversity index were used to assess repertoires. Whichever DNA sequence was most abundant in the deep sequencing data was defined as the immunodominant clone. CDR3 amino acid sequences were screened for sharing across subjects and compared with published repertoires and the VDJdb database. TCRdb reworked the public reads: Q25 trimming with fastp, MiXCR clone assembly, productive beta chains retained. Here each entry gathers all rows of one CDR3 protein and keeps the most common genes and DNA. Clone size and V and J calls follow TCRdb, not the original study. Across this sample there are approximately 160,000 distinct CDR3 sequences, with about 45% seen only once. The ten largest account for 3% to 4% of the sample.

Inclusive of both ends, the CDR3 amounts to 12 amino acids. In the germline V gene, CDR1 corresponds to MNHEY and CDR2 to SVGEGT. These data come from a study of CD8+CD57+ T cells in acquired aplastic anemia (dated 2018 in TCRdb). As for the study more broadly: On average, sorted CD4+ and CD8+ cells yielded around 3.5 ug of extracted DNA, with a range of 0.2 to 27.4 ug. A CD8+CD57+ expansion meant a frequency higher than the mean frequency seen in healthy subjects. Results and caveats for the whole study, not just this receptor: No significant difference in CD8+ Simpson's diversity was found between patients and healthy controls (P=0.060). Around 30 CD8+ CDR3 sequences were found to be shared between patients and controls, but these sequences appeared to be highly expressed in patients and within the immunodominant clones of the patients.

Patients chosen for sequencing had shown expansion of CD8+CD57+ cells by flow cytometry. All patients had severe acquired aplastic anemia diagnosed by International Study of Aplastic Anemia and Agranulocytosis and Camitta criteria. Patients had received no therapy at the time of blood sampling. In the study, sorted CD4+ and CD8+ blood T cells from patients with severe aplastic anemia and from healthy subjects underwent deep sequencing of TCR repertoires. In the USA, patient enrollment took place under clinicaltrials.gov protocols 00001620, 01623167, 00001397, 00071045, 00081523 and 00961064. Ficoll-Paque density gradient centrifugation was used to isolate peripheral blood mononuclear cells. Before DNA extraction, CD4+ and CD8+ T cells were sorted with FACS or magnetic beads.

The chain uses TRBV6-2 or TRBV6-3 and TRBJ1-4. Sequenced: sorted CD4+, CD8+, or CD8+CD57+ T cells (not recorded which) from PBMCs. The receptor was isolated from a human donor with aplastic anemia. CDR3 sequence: CASRDHRRTQHP.